Each of the 8 T cell receptor beta chains below was sequenced from the same sample in a study of metastatic and nonmetastatic thyroid tumors (TCRdb year 2020). The receptor library was made with PCR. The run used an Illumina HiSeq 4000. The public sequencing data were trimmed at Q25 with fastp and processed into clonotypes with MiXCR by TCRdb, which kept only in-frame beta chains. The sample table shows about 21,000 clones, and 15% to 20% are seen once. The top ten clones comprise 20% to 25% of the sample. No treatment had been received by any patient before thyroid surgery. The specimen sequenced was blood. The receptor source for this set is a male donor with papillary thyroid cancer or a benign thyroid nodule (not recorded which). Some clones in this sample may be carry-over from other donors' samples.

There are many counts of this clone. The chain is built from TRBV4-2 and TRBJ2-3; 11 nucleotides agree with TRBD2. The CDR3 totals 16 residues. V trimming: 3 bases; J trimming: 3 bases; junction bases outside the gene matches: 5. Germline-derived CDR1 and CDR2 are LGHNA and YNFKEQ. In DNA, the CDR3 is TGTGCCAGCAGCCAGGCACTAGCGGGAGCGACAGATACGCAGTATTTT. Encoded protein: CASSQALAGATDTQYF.

The J gene is TRBJ2-7, the V gene TRBV3-1, with unresolved D. V lost 3 bases to trimming and J lost 5 bases, with 14 bases between them. CDR1 is LGHDT and CDR2 is YNNKEL in the germline V gene (reference sequence). The CDR3 length is 14 residues. The chain's CDR3 is CASSQDLRRHEQYF. DNA for the CDR3: TGTGCCAGCAGCCAGGACCTCCGGCGCCACGAGCAGTACTTC.

This chain's CDR3 is CSAVAGGRTGELFF. CDR3 nucleotides: TGCAGTGCCGTAGCGGGGGGGCGCACCGGGGAGCTGTTTTTT. The gene calls are TRBV20-1 and TRBJ2-2, with TRBD2 matching 11 bases. The CDR3 has 14 residues. Germline CDR1 is DFQATT and CDR2 is SNEGSKA (reference sequence). The junction had 4 bases not matched to a gene; V was cut back by 6 bases and J by 4 bases.

The chain is built from TRBV11-1 and TRBJ2-2; weak D call: TRBD1 (6 bases). V was trimmed by 1 base and J by 7 bases, leaving 16 bases between them. The CDR3 totals 16 residues. Germline V gene sequence: CDR1 SGHAT, CDR2 FQDESV (reference sequence). The CDR3 coding sequence is TGTGCCAGCAGCTTAGATTCCTGGAGCAGGGGCGGGGAGCTGTTTTTT. This codes for CASSLDSWSRGGELFF.

This clone was detected ten times or more. This chain links TRBV11-3 with TRBJ2-3; 13 bases fit TRBD2. V gave up 4 bases and J gave up 5 bases; unmatched junction bases: 6. The CDR3 has 16 amino acids. Germline CDR1 and CDR2: SGHNT and YENEEA. The CDR3 sequence: CASSSGLAGEGDTQYF. In DNA form, the CDR3 reads TGTGCCAGCAGCTCCGGACTAGCGGGGGAGGGAGATACGCAGTATTTT.

This clone was counted many times. The chain employs TRBV12-3 or TRBV12-4 and TRBJ2-1; TRBD2 matches at 11 bases. The CDR3 length is 15 residues. Unmatched junction bases numbered 4, after V lost 4 bases and J lost 5 bases. In DNA, the CDR3 is TGTGCCAGCAGTTCGCCGACTAGCGGGGACAATGAGCAGTTCTTC. Translated, it gives CASSSPTSGDNEQFF.

This clone qualifies as medium-sized. The chain carries TRBV6-1 and TRBJ2-7; D is undetermined. CDR3 size: 13 residues. Between the trimmed V and J ends, which lost 6 bases and 4 bases, there was a span of 13 bases. Germline V gene lookup returns CDR1 MNHNS and CDR2 SASEGT. CDR3: CASRSRFGYEQYF. The CDR3 DNA reads as TGTGCCAGCAGATCCAGGTTCGGGTACGAGCAGTACTTC.

There are a few counts of this clone. The V and J genes are TRBV27 and TRBJ2-1; 11 positions match TRBD2. Germline V gene sequence: CDR1 MNHEY, CDR2 SMNVEV (reference sequence). J gave up 3 bases and V 6 bases, and 10 bases lay outside the gene matches. CDR3 size: 17 residues. CDR3 sequence: CASSLRSGLADYNEQFF. The CDR3 DNA follows: TGTGCCAGCAGCCTCCGATCGGGACTAGCGGACTACAATGAGCAGTTCTTC.